A few counts support the clone carrying this T cell receptor (beta chain). 60 Vbeta and 13 Jbeta primers were used in PCR. TCRdb's table, derived via immunoSEQ multiplex PCR, lists solely in-frame clones and lacks some. Found here are some 180,000 clones, 70% to 80% of them singletons; the top ten hold roughly 3%. This sample is drawn from a study of cytomegalovirus exposure and HLA in healthy donors. The CDR3 runs to 15 residues. The germline CDR1 and CDR2 sequences are MDHEN and SYDVKM. V shed 7 bases, J shed 7 bases, and the junction held 6 bases outside the gene matches. The chain combines TRBV28 with TRBJ2-1, with TRBD2 matching over 14 bases. The sample consisted of PBMCs. The TCR originated in a male donor in good health and CMV-seronegative. The DNA for the CDR3 is TGTGCCAGCACTCCTTGGACTAGCGGGAGGAATGAGCAGTTCTTC. It is translated as CASTPWTSGRNEQFF.